This T cell receptor beta chain was recovered during a study of T-cell reconstitution after alpha-beta-depleted transplantation in children. This clonotype has ten or more counts. A library of TCRbeta sequences, prepared with unique molecular identifiers, was generated. TCRdb reanalysed the PCR reads using MiXCR and keeps one entry per CDR3 protein. Here the sample spans about 120,000 distinct CDR3 sequences, 9% to 12% being singletons. Per germline, CDR1 KGHDR and CDR2 SFDVKD. The CDR3 runs to 16 residues. Deletions cut 2 bases from V and 4 bases from J, with 16 bases between. The rearrangement uses TRBV24-1 and TRBJ2-5; perhaps TRBD2 as D (5 bases). The material sequenced was PBMCs from the stem cell graft donor, taken from the stem cell graft. The sequence came from a human donor who donated a stem cell graft to a child with acute lymphoblastic leukemia. The CDR3 DNA reads as TGTGCCACCAGTGATTATGACAAGGAAGGAGGAGAGACCCAGTACTTC. It encodes CATSDYDKEGGETQYF.